The entry below describes one T cell receptor (beta chain). The antigen is undetermined. These data belong to a study of OX40 agonist ivuxolimab in advanced cancers. Study results and caveats: The work left the antigen specificity of expanded peripheral T cells undetermined. On average, CD8+ T cells had more expanded clones than CD4+.

This table comes from immunoSEQ multiplex PCR, and its TCRdb copy is limited to in-frame clones, with some not included. The data hold 70,000 to 85,000 clones, with 90% to 95% observed a single time. The CDR3 has 14 residues. V was clipped by 0 bases and J by 0 bases, with 5 bases between them. Per germline, CDR1 SGDLS and CDR2 YYNGEE. This material consisted of CD4+ or CD8+ T cells sorted from blood, taken in a trial of the OX40 agonist ivuxolimab. The V gene is TRBV9, the J gene TRBJ2-3; D remains unclear. The clonotype originates from an adult with an advanced solid tumor such as melanoma, head and neck, liver or kidney cancer. The CDR3, as DNA: TGTGCCAGCAGCGTAGAAATGAGCACAGATACGCAGTATTTT. Translating gives CASSVEMSTDTQYF.